The 27 T cell receptor beta chains presented below share a single source sample, sequenced in a study of blood T cell repertoires in COVID-19. The assay was immunoSEQ multiplex PCR, and TCRdb's table has in-frame clones only and misses some. Here the sample spans 120,000 to 150,000 clones, about nine tenths being singletons. The specimen was peripheral blood. The receptors were gathered from a man in his forties or fifties who had recovered from COVID-19.

This clone was seen just once. V usage is TRBV9 and J usage is TRBJ1-2, with D unresolved. Trimming took off 3 bases at V and 0 bases at J, with 12 bases between the two ends. Per the germline V gene, CDR1 is SGDLS and CDR2 is YYNGEE. The CDR3 contains 15 residues. The DNA for the CDR3 is TGTGCCAGCAGCGGGAGGCATCCCTCTAACTATGGCTACACCTTC. This codes for CASSGRHPSNYGYTF.

The table lists this clone with a count of one. The rearrangement links TRBV19 to TRBJ2-4, with 12 bases that match TRBD2. The CDR3 runs to 15 residues. Trimming took 4 bases from V and 7 from J; bases not matched to a gene: 5. Germline lookup yields CDR1 LNHDA and CDR2 SQIVND (reference sequence). CDR3 DNA: TGTGCCAGTAGTAGGTCTAGCGGGGGGGTGAACATTCAGTACTTC. Translation: CASSRSSGGVNIQYF.

A few counts support this clone. The chain combines TRBV29-1 with TRBJ1-4, with no clear D. V was cut by 6 bases and J by 7 bases, with 9 bases left in between. Germline V lookup: CDR1 SQVTM, CDR2 ANQGSEA. This CDR3 is 11 amino acids long. CDR3 DNA: TGCAGCGTCCGGGAGGGTGAAAAACTGTTTTTT. Translating it yields CSVREGEKLFF.

This rearrangement joins TRBV19 to TRBJ1-5; D perhaps matches TRBD1 (6 bases). Trimming cost V 3 bases and J 7 bases, with 13 bases left between them. Germline-derived CDR1 and CDR2 are LNHDA and SQIVND (reference sequence). This CDR3 contains 14 residues. Here the CDR3 reads CASSITGGGQPQHF. CDR3 in DNA: TGTGCCAGTAGTATCACGGGGGGCGGACAGCCCCAGCATTTT.

The chain joins TRBV2 to TRBJ2-7, with 7 bases that match TRBD1. J lost 9 bases, V lost 2 bases, and 1 base had no gene match. The germline V gene encodes CDR1 SNHLY and CDR2 FYNNEI. The CDR3 is 11 residues long. The CDR3 coding sequence is TGTGCCAGCAGTGAAAGGGACAGGCAGTACTTC. It translates to CASSERDRQYF.

The chain carries TRBV6-2 or TRBV6-3 and TRBJ1-1; 7 bases match TRBD1. This CDR3 has 14 amino acids. Trimming removed 6 bases from V and 3 bases from J; junction bases left unmatched: 7. Germline CDR1 and CDR2: MNHEY and SVGEGT. Here the CDR3 DNA reads TGTGCCAGCAGCAAGACAGGGCGGGACACTGAAGCTTTCTTT. This gives the protein CASSKTGRDTEAFF.

This clone has more than one count but fewer than ten. The chain has TRBV3-1 (or the pseudogene TRBV3-2) and TRBJ2-7; 9 bases line up with TRBD2. With V trimmed by 0 bases and J by 6 bases, 3 bases remained unmatched. The CDR3 runs 14 residues. Germline lookup yields CDR1 LGHDT and CDR2 YNNKEL (reference sequence). CDR3 amino acids: CASSQEGLAIEQYF. The CDR3 DNA follows: TGTGCCAGCAGCCAAGAGGGACTAGCTATCGAGCAGTACTTC.

The chain joins TRBV7-8 to TRBJ2-1, with TRBD1 identical over 9 bases. J lost 11 bases, V lost 1 base, and 9 bases had no gene match. Germline CDR1 is SGHVS and CDR2 is FQNEAQ. The CDR3 length is 15 residues. The CDR3 coding sequence is TGTGCCAGCAGCTTAGTTACAGGGGGCAAGGTTAAGCAGTTCTTC. This translates into CASSLVTGGKVKQFF. Full variable domain (rest looked up from reference TRBV7-8 and TRBJ2-1): GAGVSQSPRYKVAKRGQDVALRCDPISGHVSLFWYQQALGQGPEFLTYFQNEAQLDKSGLPSDRFFAERPEGSVSTLKIQRTQQEDSAVYLCASSLVTGGKVKQFFGPGTRLTVL.

In this sample, this clone turned up once. The gene calls are TRBV6-5 and TRBJ2-7; 10 bases are a match to TRBD1. Germline V gene sequence: CDR1 MNHEY, CDR2 SVGAGI. The V and J ends lost 0 bases and 4 bases, in that order; junction bases with no gene match: 6. The CDR3 is made up of 16 amino acids. The CDR3 DNA reads TGTGCCAGCAGTTACTCAAGGACAGGGGGGAGGTACGAGCAGTACTTC. Protein product: CASSYSRTGGRYEQYF.

The chain is built from TRBV5-1 and TRBJ1-2; TRBD1 matches at 8 bases. The J segment lost 2 bases and the V segment lost 0 bases, leaving 6 bases of the junction unmatched. Germline V gene sequence: CDR1 SGHRS, CDR2 YFSETQ. CDR3 size: 16 residues. The CDR3 bases are TGCGCCAGCAGCTTGGACAGCAGGGGGCAAAACTATGGCTACACCTTC. Translated: CASSLDSRGQNYGYTF.

The J gene is TRBJ2-4, the V gene TRBV5-1, with D perhaps matching TRBD2 (6 bases). The CDR3 totals 16 residues. The V and J ends lost 5 bases and 2 bases respectively, with 17 bases between them. Germline V gene data show CDR1 as SGHRS and CDR2 as YFSETQ. This CDR3 is CASSPAGGETKNIQYF. The CDR3 DNA sequence: TGCGCCAGCAGTCCGGCCGGGGGAGAGACCAAAAACATTCAGTACTTC.

This clone was seen a few times. The rearrangement links TRBV4-1 to TRBJ1-5; no clear D. This CDR3 has 13 amino acids. The germline V gene encodes CDR1 MGHRA and CDR2 YSYEKL. The V end was cut by 0 bases, the J end by 6 bases, with 6 bases between. The CDR3 DNA reads TGCGCCAGCAGCCAAGAGCTAGTTCAGCCCCAGCATTTT. This codes for CASSQELVQPQHF.

This clone was found once. The genes are TRBV19 and TRBJ2-5; TRBD1 agrees at 9 bases. V shed 9 bases and J 4 bases; nucleotides not matched to a gene: 9. This CDR3 contains 14 residues. CDR1 and CDR2 from the germline V gene are LNHDA and SQIVND (reference sequence). The CDR3 region is CASGRGQGIETQYF. In DNA form, the CDR3 reads TGTGCCAGCGGTCGAGGACAGGGGATAGAGACCCAGTACTTC.

Only one count was recorded for this clone. The V and J genes are TRBV3-1 (or the pseudogene TRBV3-2) and TRBJ1-2, with D perhaps matching TRBD1 (6 bases). V shed 4 bases and J shed 5 bases, with 20 bases lying between them. This CDR3 comprises 16 residues. Per germline, CDR1 LGHDT and CDR2 YNNKEL (reference sequence). DNA for the CDR3: TGTGCCAGCAGCCTACAAAGCCTGCGGACAGAGTATGGCTACACCTTC. This encodes CASSLQSLRTEYGYTF.

The chain has TRBV27 and TRBJ2-1; 10 nucleotides line up with TRBD2. Trimming cost V 6 bases and J 8 bases; bases outside gene matches: 7. CDR3 length: 14 amino acids. The germline V gene encodes CDR1 MNHEY and CDR2 SMNVEV (reference sequence). The DNA for the CDR3 is TGTGCCAGCAGGCCAAGCGGGGGGGCATATGAGCAGTTCTTC. It is translated as CASRPSGGAYEQFF.

The J gene is TRBJ2-2, the V gene TRBV9, with 8 bases aligning to TRBD1. The germline V gene encodes CDR1 SGDLS and CDR2 YYNGEE. The ends lost 4 bases at V and 5 bases at J; junction bases unmatched: 10. The CDR3 consists of 16 residues. CDR3 DNA: TGTGCCAGCAGCCTCCCCAGGGGGCCTGGAACCGGGGAGCTGTTTTTT. This sequence encodes CASSLPRGPGTGELFF.

This chain connects TRBV11-3 to TRBJ2-7; a possible D gene is TRBD1 (5 bases). Germline lookup yields CDR1 SGHNT and CDR2 YENEEA. Trimming pared 5 bases from V and 2 bases from J, leaving 13 bases between. The CDR3 spans 14 residues. CDR3 DNA: TGTGCCAGCAGCACCCGACAGAGTGCCTACGAGCAGTACTTC. Its translation: CASSTRQSAYEQYF.

V and J are TRBV4-3 and TRBJ2-5, with TRBD1 matching 7 bases. Unmatched junction bases numbered 17, after V lost 1 base and J lost 3 bases. Germline V lookup: CDR1 LGHNA, CDR2 YSLEER. This CDR3 contains 19 residues. CDR3 nucleotides: TGCGCCAGCAGCCAAGGGTTTATAGGGGGCCGCAGTCCAAAAGAGACCCAGTACTTC. Translating it yields CASSQGFIGGRSPKETQYF.

The rearrangement uses TRBV4-3 and TRBJ2-1; possible D gene TRBD2, 5 bases. Germline V CDR1 and CDR2: LGHNA, YSLEER. CDR3 length: 16 residues. V lost 1 base and J lost 0, with 10 bases in between. For the CDR3, the DNA is TGCGCCAGCAGCCAAGTTGTAGGGAGCTCCTACAATGAGCAGTTCTTC. Amino acids: CASSQVVGSSYNEQFF.

This chain joins TRBV5-1 and TRBJ2-3, with TRBD2 identical over 9 bases. CDR1 SGHRS and CDR2 YFSETQ come from the germline V gene. This CDR3 has 15 residues. After removal of 3 bases from V and 4 bases from J, the junction contained 6 bases not matched to a gene. The CDR3 loop is CASSSRGGPADTQYF. DNA of the CDR3: TGCGCCAGCAGCTCGCGGGGGGGCCCCGCAGATACGCAGTATTTT.

On this clone itself: Other DNA sequences in this sample translate to the same CDR3. The chain recombines TRBV7-2 with TRBJ1-2, with D unclear. The V gene's germline CDR1 is SGHTA and CDR2 FQGNSA. The CDR3 extends over 13 amino acids. Trimming took 5 bases from V and 0 from J, leaving 7 bases between them. CDR3 in DNA: TGTGCCAGCAGCCCGGGAGCTAACTATGGCTACACCTTC. Translating it yields CASSPGANYGYTF. The full variable domain, in which reference TRBV7-2 and TRBJ1-2 provide the parts outside the CDR3, is GAGVSQSPSNKVTEKGKDVELRCDPISGHTALYWYRQSLGQGLEFLIYFQGNSAPDKSGLPSDRFSAERTGGSVSTLTIQRTQQEDSAVYLCASSPGANYGYTFGSGTRLTVV.

The V call is TRBV15, the J call TRBJ1-4; D not resolved. The germline V gene encodes CDR1 LNHNV and CDR2 YYDKDF (reference sequence). CDR3 length: 13 amino acids. Between the trimmed V and J ends, which lost 3 bases and 7 bases, there was a span of 9 bases. The CDR3: CATSSGDAEKLFF. As DNA, the CDR3 is TGTGCCACCAGCAGCGGGGATGCTGAAAAACTGTTTTTT.

This chain links TRBV28 with TRBJ1-2; 10 bases map to TRBD1. Germline V gene data show CDR1 as MDHEN and CDR2 as SYDVKM. The V gene end was trimmed by 7 bases and the J gene end by 4 bases; junction bases not matched to a gene: 6. This CDR3 has 14 residues. The CDR3 region has the DNA TGTGCCAGCAACCGACAGGGGGCTAGCTATGGCTACACCTTC. It translates to CASNRQGASYGYTF.

The chain has TRBV9 and TRBJ2-3, with D perhaps TRBD2 (7 bases). Germline V gene lookup returns CDR1 SGDLS and CDR2 YYNGEE. Trimming pared 1 base from V and 5 bases from J, leaving 17 bases between. The CDR3 is 16 residues long. CDR3 in DNA: TGTGCCAGCAGCGTACTACCGGGGGGCCCGGGAGATACGCAGTATTTT. Its protein is CASSVLPGGPGDTQYF. Complete variable domain (other parts from reference TRBV9 and TRBJ2-3): DSGVTQTPKHLITATGQRVTLRCSPRSGDLSVYWYQQSLDQGLQFLIQYYNGEERAKGNILERFSAQQFPDLHSELNLSSLELGDSALYFCASSVLPGGPGDTQYFGPGTRLTVL.

V is TRBV29-1 and J is TRBJ1-1, with a tentative D call TRBD1 (5 bases). This CDR3 contains 12 residues. Looked up from germline, CDR1 is SQVTM and CDR2 is ANQGSEA. Trimming left V 7 bases short and J 0 bases short, with 9 bases between. CDR3 in amino acids: CSARQLNTEAFF. DNA for the CDR3: TGCAGCGCCCGACAGCTGAACACTGAAGCTTTCTTT.

The chain is built from TRBV2 and TRBJ1-5; D is unclear. The CDR3 is made up of 13 amino acids. Trimming left V 1 base short and J 6 bases short, with 7 bases between. Germline CDR1 is SNHLY and CDR2 is FYNNEI. The CDR3 spells CASSEGLSQPQHF. CDR3 DNA: TGTGCCAGCAGTGAAGGTCTCAGTCAGCCCCAGCATTTT.

This chain joins TRBV4-3 and TRBJ1-6; 9 bases fit TRBD1. CDR1 is LGHNA, CDR2 YSLEER, per germline. The CDR3 runs 17 residues. The V gene end was trimmed by 0 bases and the J gene end by 10 bases; junction bases not matched to a gene: 10. The chain's CDR3 is CASSQDISGQGISPLHF. The CDR3 DNA sequence: TGCGCCAGCAGCCAAGATATATCTGGACAGGGGATCTCACCCCTCCACTTT.